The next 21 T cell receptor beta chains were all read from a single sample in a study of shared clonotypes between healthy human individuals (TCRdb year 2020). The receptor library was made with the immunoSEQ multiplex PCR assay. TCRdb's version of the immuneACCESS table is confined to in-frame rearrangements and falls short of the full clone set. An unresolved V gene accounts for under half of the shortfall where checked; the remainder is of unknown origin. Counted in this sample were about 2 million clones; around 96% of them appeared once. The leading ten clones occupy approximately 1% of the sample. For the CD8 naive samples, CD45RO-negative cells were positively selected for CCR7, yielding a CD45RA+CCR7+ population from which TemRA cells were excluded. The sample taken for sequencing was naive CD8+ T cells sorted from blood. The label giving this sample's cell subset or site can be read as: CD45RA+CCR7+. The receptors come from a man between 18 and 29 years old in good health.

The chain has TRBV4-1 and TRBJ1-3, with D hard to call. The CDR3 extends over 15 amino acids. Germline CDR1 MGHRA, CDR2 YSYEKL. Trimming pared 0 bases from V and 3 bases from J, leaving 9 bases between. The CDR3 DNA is TGCGCCAGCAGCCAAGAATGGGGAGTTGGAAACACCATATATTTT. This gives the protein CASSQEWGVGNTIYF.

This chain's CDR3 is CSVRGGQGTDTQYF. The CDR3 DNA follows: TGCAGCGTTAGAGGGGGACAGGGAACAGATACGCAGTATTTT. The chain is built from TRBV29-1 and TRBJ2-3; 9 bases are a match to TRBD1. V was pared by 5 bases and J by 3 bases, with 6 bases of the junction left unmatched. Germline-derived CDR1 and CDR2 are SQVTM and ANQGSEA. The CDR3 covers 14 residues.

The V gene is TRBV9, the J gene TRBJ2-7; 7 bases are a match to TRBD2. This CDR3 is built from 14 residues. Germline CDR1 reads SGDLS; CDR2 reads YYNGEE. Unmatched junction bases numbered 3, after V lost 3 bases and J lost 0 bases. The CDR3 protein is CASSASSGSYEQYF. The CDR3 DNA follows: TGTGCCAGCAGCGCCTCTAGCGGCTCCTACGAGCAGTACTTC.

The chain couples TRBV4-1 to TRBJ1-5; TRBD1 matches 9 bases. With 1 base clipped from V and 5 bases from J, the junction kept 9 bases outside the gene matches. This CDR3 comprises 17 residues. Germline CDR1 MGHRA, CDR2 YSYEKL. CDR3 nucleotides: TGCGCCAGCAGCCAAGTTGAACAGGGGGCAGAGGATCAGCCCCAGCATTTT. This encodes CASSQVEQGAEDQPQHF.

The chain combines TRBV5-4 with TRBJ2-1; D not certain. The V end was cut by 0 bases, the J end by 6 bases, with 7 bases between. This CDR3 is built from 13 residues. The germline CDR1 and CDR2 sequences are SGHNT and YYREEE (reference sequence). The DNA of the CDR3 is TGTGCCAGCAGCTTGGATATCATCAATGAGCAGTTCTTC. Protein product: CASSLDIINEQFF.

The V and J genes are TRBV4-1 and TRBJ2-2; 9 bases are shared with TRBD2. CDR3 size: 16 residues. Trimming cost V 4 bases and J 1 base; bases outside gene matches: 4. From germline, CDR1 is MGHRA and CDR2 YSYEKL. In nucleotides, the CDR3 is TGCGCCAGCAGCCCTATAGCGGGGGTGAACACCGGGGAGCTGTTTTTT. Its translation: CASSPIAGVNTGELFF.

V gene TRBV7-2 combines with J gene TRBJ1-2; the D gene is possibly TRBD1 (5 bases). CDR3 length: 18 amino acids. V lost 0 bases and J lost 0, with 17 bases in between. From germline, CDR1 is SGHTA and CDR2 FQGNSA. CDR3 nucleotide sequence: TGTGCCAGCAGCTTAGCGTCCCCGACAGATAGAGCTAACTATGGCTACACCTTC. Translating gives CASSLASPTDRANYGYTF.

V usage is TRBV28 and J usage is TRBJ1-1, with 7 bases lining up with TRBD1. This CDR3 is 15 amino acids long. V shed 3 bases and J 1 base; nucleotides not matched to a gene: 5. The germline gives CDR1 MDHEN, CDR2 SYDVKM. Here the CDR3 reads CASSFLGTENTEAFF. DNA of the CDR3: TGTGCCAGCAGTTTCCTCGGGACAGAGAACACTGAAGCTTTCTTT.

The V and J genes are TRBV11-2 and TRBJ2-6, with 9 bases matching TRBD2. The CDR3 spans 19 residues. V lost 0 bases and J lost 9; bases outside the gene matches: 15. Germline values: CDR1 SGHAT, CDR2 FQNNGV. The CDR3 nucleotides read TGTGCCAGCAGCTTAGATGCGGCGGGCCTGGCGGGAGGGCTCAACGTCCTGACTTTC. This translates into CASSLDAAGLAGGLNVLTF.

DNA of the CDR3: TGTGCCAGCAGCTTATCCTTTAATAACAGGGATTATGGCTACACCTTC. Translated, it gives CASSLSFNNRDYGYTF. The V and J genes are TRBV7-9 and TRBJ1-2; TRBD1 might be the D (6 bases). Germline V gene data show CDR1 as SEHNR and CDR2 as FQNEAQ (reference sequence). The CDR3 spans 16 residues. V was clipped by 2 bases and J by 5 bases, with 18 bases between them.

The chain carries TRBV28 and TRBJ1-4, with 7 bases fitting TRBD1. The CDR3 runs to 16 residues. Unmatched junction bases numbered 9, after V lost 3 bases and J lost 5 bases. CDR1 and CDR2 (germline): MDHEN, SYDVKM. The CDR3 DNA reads TGTGCCAGCAGTTTCCAAACCGACAGGGAGAATGAAAAACTGTTTTTT. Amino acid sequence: CASSFQTDRENEKLFF.

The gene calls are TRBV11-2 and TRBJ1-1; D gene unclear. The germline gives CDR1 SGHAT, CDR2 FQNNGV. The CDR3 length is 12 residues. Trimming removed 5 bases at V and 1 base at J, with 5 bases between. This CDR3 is CASSPENTEAFF. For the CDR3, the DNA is TGTGCCAGCAGCCCGGAGAACACTGAAGCTTTCTTT.

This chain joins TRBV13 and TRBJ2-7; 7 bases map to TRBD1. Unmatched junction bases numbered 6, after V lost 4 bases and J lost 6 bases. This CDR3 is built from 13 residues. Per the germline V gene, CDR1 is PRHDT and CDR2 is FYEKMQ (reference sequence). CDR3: CASSSQGQVEQYF. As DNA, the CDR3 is TGTGCCAGCAGCTCGCAAGGACAGGTCGAGCAGTACTTC.

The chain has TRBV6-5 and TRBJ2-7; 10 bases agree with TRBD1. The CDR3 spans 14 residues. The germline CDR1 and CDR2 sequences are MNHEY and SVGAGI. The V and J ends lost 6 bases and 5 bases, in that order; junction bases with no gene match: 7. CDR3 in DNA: TGTGCCAGCAGGCCCGACAGGGGGCTTAACGAGCAGTACTTC. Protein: CASRPDRGLNEQYF.

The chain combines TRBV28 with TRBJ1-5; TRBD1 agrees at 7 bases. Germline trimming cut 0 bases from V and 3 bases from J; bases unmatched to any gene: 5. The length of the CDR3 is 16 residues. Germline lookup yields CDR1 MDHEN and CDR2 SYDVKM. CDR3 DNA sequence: TGTGCCAGCAGTTTATGGGAAGGGGGCCTCAATCAGCCCCAGCATTTT. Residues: CASSLWEGGLNQPQHF.

The CDR3, as DNA: TGTGCCAGTAGTACCTCTAGCGGTTACTCCTACAATGAGCAGTTCTTC. Residues: CASSTSSGYSYNEQFF. The chain carries TRBV19 and TRBJ2-1; 7 bases line up with TRBD2. In germline, CDR1 is LNHDA, CDR2 SQIVND (reference sequence). V lost 4 bases and J lost 0; bases outside the gene matches: 6. The CDR3 has 16 amino acids.

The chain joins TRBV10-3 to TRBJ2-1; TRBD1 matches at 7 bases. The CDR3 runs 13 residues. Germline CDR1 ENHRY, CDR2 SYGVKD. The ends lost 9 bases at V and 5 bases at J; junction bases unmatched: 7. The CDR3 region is CAIPGQADNEQFF. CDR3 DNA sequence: TGTGCCATTCCTGGACAGGCCGACAATGAGCAGTTCTTC.

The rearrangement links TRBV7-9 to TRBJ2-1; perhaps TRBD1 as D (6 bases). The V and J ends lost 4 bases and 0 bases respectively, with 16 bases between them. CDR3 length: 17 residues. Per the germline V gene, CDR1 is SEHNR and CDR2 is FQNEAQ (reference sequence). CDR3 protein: CASSSDWGRLSYNEQFF. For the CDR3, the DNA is TGTGCCAGCAGCTCAGACTGGGGGCGTCTCTCCTACAATGAGCAGTTCTTC.

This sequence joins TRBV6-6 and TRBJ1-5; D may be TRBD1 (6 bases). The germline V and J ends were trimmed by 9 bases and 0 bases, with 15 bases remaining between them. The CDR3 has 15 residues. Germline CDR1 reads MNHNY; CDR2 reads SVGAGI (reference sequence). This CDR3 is CASQGGIYSNQPQHF. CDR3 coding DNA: TGTGCCAGTCAAGGGGGGATCTATAGCAATCAGCCCCAGCATTTT.

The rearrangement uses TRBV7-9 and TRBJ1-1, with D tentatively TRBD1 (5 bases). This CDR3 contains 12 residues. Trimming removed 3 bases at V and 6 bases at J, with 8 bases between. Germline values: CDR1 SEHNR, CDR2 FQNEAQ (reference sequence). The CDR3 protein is CASSLPGPEAFF. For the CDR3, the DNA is TGTGCCAGCAGCTTGCCGGGACCTGAAGCTTTCTTT.

For the CDR3, the DNA is TGTGCCAGCAGCGGAACAGGGGACTCCTTCAATCAGCCCCAGCATTTT. Encoded protein: CASSGTGDSFNQPQHF. V and J are TRBV21-1 and TRBJ1-5; TRBD1, the table's D call, lacks a check against the DNA. TRBV21-1 is flagged as a pseudogene. The CDR3 contains 16 residues.